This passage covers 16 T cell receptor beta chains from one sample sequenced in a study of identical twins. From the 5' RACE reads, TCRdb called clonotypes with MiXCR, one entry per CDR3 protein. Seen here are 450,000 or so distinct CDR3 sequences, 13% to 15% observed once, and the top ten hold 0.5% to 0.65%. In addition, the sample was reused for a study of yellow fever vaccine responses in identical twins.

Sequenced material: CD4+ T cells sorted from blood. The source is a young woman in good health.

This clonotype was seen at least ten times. As DNA, the CDR3 is TGTGCCAGTTTTGAGGGACAGGGGGGATACGAGCAGTACTTC. The encoded protein is CASFEGQGGYEQYF. V is TRBV28 and J is TRBJ2-7; TRBD1 matches at 11 bases. Trimming took 9 bases from V and 4 from J; bases not matched to a gene: 8. Germline V gene sequence: CDR1 MDHEN, CDR2 SYDVKM. The CDR3 is 14 amino acids. Supplemented by reference TRBV28 and TRBJ2-7, the full variable domain reads DVKVTQSSRYLVKRTGEKVFLECVQDMDHENMFWYRQDPGLGLRLIYFSYDVKMKEKGDIPEGYSVSREKKERFSLILESASTNQTSMYLCASFEGQGGYEQYFGPGTRLTVT.

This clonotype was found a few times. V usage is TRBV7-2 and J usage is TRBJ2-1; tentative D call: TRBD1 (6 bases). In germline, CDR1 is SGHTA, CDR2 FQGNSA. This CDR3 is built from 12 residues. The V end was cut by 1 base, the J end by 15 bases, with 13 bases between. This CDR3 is CASSLEARGMFF. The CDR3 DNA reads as TGTGCCAGCAGCTTAGAGGCCAGGGGAATGTTCTTC.

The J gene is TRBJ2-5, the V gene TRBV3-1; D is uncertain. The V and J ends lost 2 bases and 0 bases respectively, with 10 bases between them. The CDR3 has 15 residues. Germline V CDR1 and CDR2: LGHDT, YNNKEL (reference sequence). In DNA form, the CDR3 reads TGTGCCAGCAGCCAATTCGCGGCATACCAAGAGACCCAGTACTTC. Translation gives CASSQFAAYQETQYF.

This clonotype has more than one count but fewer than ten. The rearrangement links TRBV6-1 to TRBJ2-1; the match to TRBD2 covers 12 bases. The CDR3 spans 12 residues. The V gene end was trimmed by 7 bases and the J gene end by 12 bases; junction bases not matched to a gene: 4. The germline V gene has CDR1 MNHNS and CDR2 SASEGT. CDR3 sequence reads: CASTSGRAVQFF. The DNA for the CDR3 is TGTGCCAGCACTAGCGGGAGGGCCGTGCAGTTCTTC.

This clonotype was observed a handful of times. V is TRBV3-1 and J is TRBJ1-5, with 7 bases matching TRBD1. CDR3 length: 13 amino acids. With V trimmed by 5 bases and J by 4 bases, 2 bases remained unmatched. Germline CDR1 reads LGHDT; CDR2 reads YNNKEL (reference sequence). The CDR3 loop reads CASSTGDNQPQHF. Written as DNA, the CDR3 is TGTGCCAGCAGCACAGGGGATAATCAGCCCCAGCATTTT.

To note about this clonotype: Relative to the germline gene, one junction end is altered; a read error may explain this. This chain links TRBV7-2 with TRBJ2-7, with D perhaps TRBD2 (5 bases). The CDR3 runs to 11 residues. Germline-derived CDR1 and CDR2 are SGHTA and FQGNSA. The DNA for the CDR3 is TGTGCCAGCAGCATCGGACTTCTAAAAAGCTTC. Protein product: CASSIGLLKSF.

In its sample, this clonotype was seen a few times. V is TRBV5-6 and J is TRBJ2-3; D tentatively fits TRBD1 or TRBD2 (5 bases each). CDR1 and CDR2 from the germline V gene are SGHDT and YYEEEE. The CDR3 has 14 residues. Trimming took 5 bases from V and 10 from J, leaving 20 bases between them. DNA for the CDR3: TGTGCCAGCAGTCTGGGACGCCTAACCCAGTCGCAGTATTTT. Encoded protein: CASSLGRLTQSQYF.

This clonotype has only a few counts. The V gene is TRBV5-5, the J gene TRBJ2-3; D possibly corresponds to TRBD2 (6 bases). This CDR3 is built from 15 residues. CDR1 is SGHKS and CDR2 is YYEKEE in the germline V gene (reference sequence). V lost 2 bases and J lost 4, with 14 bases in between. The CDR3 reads CASSLLPGRPDTQYF. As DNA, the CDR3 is TGTGCCAGCAGCTTACTCCCCGGGAGACCAGATACGCAGTATTTT.

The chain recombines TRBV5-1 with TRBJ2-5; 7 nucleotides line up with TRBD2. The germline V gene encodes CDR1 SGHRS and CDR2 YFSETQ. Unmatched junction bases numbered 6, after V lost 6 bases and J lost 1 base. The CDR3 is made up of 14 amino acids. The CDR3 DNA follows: TGCGCCAGCAAAGCTGGGACTATCCAAGAGACCCAGTACTTC. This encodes CASKAGTIQETQYF.

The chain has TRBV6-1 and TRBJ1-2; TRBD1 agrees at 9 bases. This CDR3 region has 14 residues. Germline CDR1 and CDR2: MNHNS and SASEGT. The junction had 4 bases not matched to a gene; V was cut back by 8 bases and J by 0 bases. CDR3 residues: CASGGTGPNYGYTF. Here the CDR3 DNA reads TGTGCCAGCGGGGGGACAGGGCCTAACTATGGCTACACCTTC.

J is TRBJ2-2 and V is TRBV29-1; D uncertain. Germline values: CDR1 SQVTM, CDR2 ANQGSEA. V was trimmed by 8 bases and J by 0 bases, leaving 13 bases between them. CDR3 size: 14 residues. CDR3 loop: CSPICRSNTGELFF. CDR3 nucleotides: TGCAGCCCAATTTGCCGATCGAACACCGGGGAGCTGTTTTTT.

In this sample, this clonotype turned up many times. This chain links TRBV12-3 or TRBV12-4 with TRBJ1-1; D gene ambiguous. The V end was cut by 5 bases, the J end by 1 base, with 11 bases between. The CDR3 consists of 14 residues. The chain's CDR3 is CASSPAYKNTEAFF. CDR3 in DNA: TGTGCCAGCAGTCCCGCTTACAAGAACACTGAAGCTTTCTTT.

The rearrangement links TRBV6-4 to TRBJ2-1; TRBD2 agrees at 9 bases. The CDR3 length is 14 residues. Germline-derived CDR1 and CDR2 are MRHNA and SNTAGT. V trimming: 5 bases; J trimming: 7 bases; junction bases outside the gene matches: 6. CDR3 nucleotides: TGTGCCAGCAGTACAGGACTAGCGTTTAATGAGCAGTTCTTC. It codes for CASSTGLAFNEQFF.

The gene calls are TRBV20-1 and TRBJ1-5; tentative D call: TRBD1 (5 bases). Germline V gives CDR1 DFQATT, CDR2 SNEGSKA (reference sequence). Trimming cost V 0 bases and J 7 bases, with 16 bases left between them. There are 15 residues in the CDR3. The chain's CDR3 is CSARDRKGVRQPQHF. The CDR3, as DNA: TGCAGTGCTAGAGATCGTAAAGGGGTTCGGCAGCCCCAGCATTTT.

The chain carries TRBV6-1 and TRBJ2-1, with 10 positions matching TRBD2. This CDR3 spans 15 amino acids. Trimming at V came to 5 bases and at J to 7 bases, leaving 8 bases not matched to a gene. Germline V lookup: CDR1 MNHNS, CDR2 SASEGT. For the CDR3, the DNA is TGTGCCAGCAGTCCTCTAGCGGGAGAGGTTAATGAGCAGTTCTTC. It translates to CASSPLAGEVNEQFF.

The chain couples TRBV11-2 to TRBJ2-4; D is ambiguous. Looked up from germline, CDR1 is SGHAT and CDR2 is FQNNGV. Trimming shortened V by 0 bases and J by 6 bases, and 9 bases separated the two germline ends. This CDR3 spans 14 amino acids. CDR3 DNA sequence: TGTGCCAGCAGCTTAGATCCAGGTAGAAACATTCAGTACTTC. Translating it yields CASSLDPGRNIQYF.